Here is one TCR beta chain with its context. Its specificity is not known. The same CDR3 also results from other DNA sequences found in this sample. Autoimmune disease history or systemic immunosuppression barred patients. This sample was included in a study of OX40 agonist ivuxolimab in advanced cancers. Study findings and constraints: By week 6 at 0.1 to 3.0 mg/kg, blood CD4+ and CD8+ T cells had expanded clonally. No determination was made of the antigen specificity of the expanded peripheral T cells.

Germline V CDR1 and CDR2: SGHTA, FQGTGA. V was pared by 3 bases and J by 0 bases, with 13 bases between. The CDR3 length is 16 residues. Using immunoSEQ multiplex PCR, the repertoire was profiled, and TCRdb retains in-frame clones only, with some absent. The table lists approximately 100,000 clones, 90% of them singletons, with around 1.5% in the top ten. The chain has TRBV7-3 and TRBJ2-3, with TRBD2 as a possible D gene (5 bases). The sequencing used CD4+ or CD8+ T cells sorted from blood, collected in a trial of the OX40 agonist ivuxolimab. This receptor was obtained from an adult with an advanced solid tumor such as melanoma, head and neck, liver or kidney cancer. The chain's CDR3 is CASSLRRAASTDTQYF. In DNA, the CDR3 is TGTGCCAGCAGCTTGCGGCGGGCAGCTAGCACAGATACGCAGTATTTT.